This record covers a single T cell receptor (beta chain). One entry per CDR3 protein, called by TCRdb with MiXCR from the RT-PCR reads. The repertoire includes over 400,000 distinct CDR3 sequences, 13% of them detected once, and approximately 14% sits in the top ten. The sample originates from a study of response to subunit inactivated influenza vaccine. Trimming cost V 0 bases and J 1 base, with 16 bases left between them. The germline V gene has CDR1 SGHNT and CDR2 YENEEA. The CDR3 loop spans 17 amino acids. The chain employs TRBV11-3 and TRBJ2-7, with no clear D. The sequence derives from a man aged 45-60 years who received an inactivated influenza vaccine. The sample consisted of PBMCs from blood, taken roughly 46 days after vaccination. This chain's CDR3 is CASSLDPGRKSSYEQYF. The CDR3 nucleotides are TGTGCCAGCAGCTTAGACCCGGGCAGAAAATCTTCCTACGAGCAGTACTTC.